Listed here are 17 T cell receptor beta chains from one sample, sequenced in a study of T cell responses to AZD1222 COVID-19 vaccine. Here immunoSEQ multiplex PCR was the method, and the copy in TCRdb shows in-frame clones only, minus some. The sample lists under 200,000 clones; approximately 90% were seen once. Here the sequenced sample was peripheral blood, taken 28 days after the second AZD1222 dose. The receptors were gathered from an adult who received the AZD1222 COVID-19 vaccine.

The CDR3 DNA is TGTGCCAGCAGTTTAGCAACAGGGGTCACAGATACGCAGTATTTT. Amino acids: CASSLATGVTDTQYF. This chain joins TRBV28 and TRBJ2-3; 7 bases fit TRBD1. J lost 2 bases, V lost 2 bases, and 4 bases had no gene match. The germline V gene encodes CDR1 MDHEN and CDR2 SYDVKM. The CDR3 has 15 amino acids.

V usage is TRBV6-5 and J usage is TRBJ1-1; D ambiguous. Germline V gene lookup returns CDR1 MNHEY and CDR2 SVGAGI. V lost 6 bases and J 0 bases, leaving 8 bases between the germline ends. There are 13 residues in the CDR3. This CDR3 reads CASRAHLNTEAFF. The DNA of the CDR3 is TGTGCCAGCAGGGCTCATTTGAACACTGAAGCTTTCTTT.

This sequence joins TRBV15 and TRBJ1-1, with 7 positions matching TRBD1. This CDR3 spans 14 amino acids. Germline CDR1 is LNHNV and CDR2 is YYDKDF (reference sequence). Germline trimming cut 2 bases from V and 6 bases from J; bases unmatched to any gene: 6. CDR3 sequence: CATSRRTGAAEAFF. The CDR3, as DNA: TGTGCCACCAGCAGACGCACAGGGGCAGCTGAAGCTTTCTTT.

The rearrangement links TRBV12-5 to TRBJ1-1; D not resolved. Trimming removed 6 bases from V and 2 bases from J, with 10 bases in between. Germline assignment: CDR1 LGHNT and CDR2 FRNRAP. The CDR3 runs to 13 residues. CDR3 nucleotide sequence: TGTGCTAGTGGACTCAACAGAAACACTGAAGCTTTCTTT. It codes for CASGLNRNTEAFF.

This clone was counted a single time. The V call is TRBV6-5, the J call TRBJ1-4, with 7 bases fitting TRBD1. The ends lost 11 bases at V and 5 bases at J; junction bases unmatched: 11. Germline V lookup: CDR1 MNHEY, CDR2 SVGAGI. There are 14 residues in the CDR3. The CDR3 region is CASYPPGGNEKLFF. As DNA, the CDR3 is TGTGCCTCTTACCCCCCAGGGGGGAATGAAAAACTGTTTTTT.

The J gene is TRBJ2-1, the V gene TRBV19; D is undetermined. CDR1 and CDR2 (germline): LNHDA, SQIVND (reference sequence). This CDR3 is 16 amino acids long. Trimming left V 5 bases short and J 0 bases short, with 14 bases between. The CDR3 here is CASSPLRWSSYNEQFF. The CDR3 region has the DNA TGTGCCAGTAGTCCCTTACGGTGGAGCTCCTACAATGAGCAGTTCTTC.

Only one count was recorded for this clone. The chain links TRBV2 to TRBJ1-2, with TRBD1 matching over 7 bases. The CDR3 length is 13 residues. In germline, CDR1 is SNHLY, CDR2 FYNNEI. J lost 4 bases, V lost 6 bases, and 5 bases had no gene match. CDR3 bases: TGTGCCAGCAGCGGACAGGCGAGCTATGGCTACACCTTC. Translation: CASSGQASYGYTF.

The V gene is TRBV30, the J gene TRBJ2-1, with 10 bases aligning to TRBD2. Germline trimming cut 0 bases from V and 8 bases from J; bases unmatched to any gene: 7. CDR3 length: 15 amino acids. Germline V gene sequence: CDR1 GTSNPN, CDR2 SVGIG (reference sequence). The CDR3 here is CAWSVGLAGVDEQFF. DNA for the CDR3: TGTGCCTGGAGTGTTGGTCTAGCGGGAGTTGATGAGCAGTTCTTC.

The rearrangement uses TRBV25-1 and TRBJ1-2, with D tentatively TRBD1 (5 bases). Trimming cost V 3 bases and J 2 bases, with 16 bases left between them. The germline V gene has CDR1 MGHDK and CDR2 SYGVNS. The CDR3 consists of 16 residues. Here the CDR3 reads CASSDYDRGINYGYTF. CDR3 bases: TGTGCCAGCAGTGACTATGACCGGGGGATAAACTATGGCTACACCTTC.

This clone turned up a few times. This sequence joins TRBV5-6 and TRBJ1-4; 9 positions match TRBD1. CDR3 length: 16 residues. With 4 bases clipped from V and 6 bases from J, the junction kept 10 bases outside the gene matches. CDR1 is SGHDT, CDR2 YYEEEE, per germline. Here the CDR3 reads CASSRGTGGADEKLFF. As DNA, the CDR3 is TGTGCCAGCAGCCGGGGAACAGGGGGCGCGGATGAAAAACTGTTTTTT.

The rearrangement uses TRBV19 and TRBJ1-6; D remains ambiguous. Trimming shortened V by 4 bases and J by 7 bases, and 11 bases separated the two germline ends. CDR1 and CDR2 from the germline V gene are LNHDA and SQIVND (reference sequence). This CDR3 region has 14 residues. The CDR3 loop reads CASSTGRENSPLHF. CDR3 nucleotides: TGTGCCAGTAGTACCGGACGGGAAAATTCACCCCTCCACTTT.

The chain has TRBV6-5 and TRBJ2-7; 10 bases fit TRBD2. V lost 6 bases, J lost 1 base, and 6 bases stayed unmatched. Germline CDR1 reads MNHEY; CDR2 reads SVGAGI. The CDR3 covers 15 residues. The CDR3 protein is CASRASSGRSYEQYF. Here the CDR3 DNA reads TGTGCCAGCAGAGCGTCTAGCGGGAGATCCTACGAGCAGTACTTC.

This sequence joins TRBV6-6 and TRBJ1-1, with TRBD1 identical over 8 bases. This CDR3 contains 14 residues. Germline V gives CDR1 MNHNY, CDR2 SVGAGI (reference sequence). Trimming cost V 6 bases and J 7 bases; bases outside gene matches: 10. The CDR3, as DNA: TGTGCCAGCAGCGAAGTCGACAGGGGCGGTGAAGCTTTCTTT. It is translated as CASSEVDRGGEAFF.

CDR3 residues: CAWMFNGNLDEKLFF. As DNA, the CDR3 is TGTGCCTGGATGTTTAATGGGAATCTGGATGAAAAACTGTTTTTT. The chain is built from TRBV30 and TRBJ1-4, with no clear D. Trimming took off 4 bases at V and 6 bases at J, with 18 bases between the two ends. Per germline, CDR1 GTSNPN and CDR2 SVGIG (reference sequence). The CDR3 has 15 residues.

This clone was detected ten times or more. The CDR3: CASSSIVSHTGELFF. The CDR3 DNA is TGTGCCAGCAGCTCGATTGTTTCGCACACCGGGGAGCTGTTTTTT. The chain is built from TRBV5-8 and TRBJ2-2; unclear D gene. Germline V gene data show CDR1 as SGHTS and CDR2 as YDEGEE. Trimming removed 3 bases from V and 3 bases from J, with 12 bases in between. The CDR3 totals 15 residues.

The rearrangement joins TRBV9 to TRBJ1-6; 8 nucleotides match TRBD1. The CDR3 has 20 amino acids. CDR1 is SGDLS, CDR2 YYNGEE, per germline. Trimming cost V 3 bases and J 7 bases; bases outside gene matches: 21. The DNA for the CDR3 is TGTGCCAGCAGCGCCCTTCGAGACAGGGGTGGAAATGTTGGAAATTCACCCCTCCACTTT. It specifies CASSALRDRGGNVGNSPLHF.

The chain has TRBV28 and TRBJ1-1; perhaps TRBD1 as D (5 bases). In germline, CDR1 is MDHEN, CDR2 SYDVKM. V dropped 5 bases and J dropped 11 bases, with 15 bases sitting between them. The CDR3 runs 12 residues. CDR3 sequence reads: CASSPRTGRAFF. In nucleotides, the CDR3 is TGTGCCAGCAGTCCGCGTACAGGTCGCGCTTTCTTT.